Presented here are 24 T cell receptor beta chains from one specimen sequenced in a study of T-cell memory formation after mild COVID-19. Each CDR3 protein is one row after TCRdb ran MiXCR on the 5' RACE reads. The sample yields under 40,000 distinct CDR3 sequences, 6% to 6.5% seen once. Sequenced material: PBMCs or a T cell subset sorted from them (not recorded which). The source of these receptors is an adult who had mild COVID-19 (a few samples of this study predate the infection). Cell type and time point are not known.

This rearrangement joins TRBV6-5 to TRBJ2-7; 8 nucleotides line up with TRBD1. Trimming took 0 bases from V and 4 from J; bases not matched to a gene: 5. The CDR3 sequence is 15 residues long. CDR1 and CDR2 from the germline V gene are MNHEY and SVGAGI. The CDR3, as DNA: TGTGCCAGCAGTTACTCGAGGCAGGGGGCTTACGAGCAGTACTTC. Protein sequence: CASSYSRQGAYEQYF.

This clonotype was seen many times. The CDR3 here is CASSLPSGNTDTQYF. CDR3 coding DNA: TGCGCCAGCAGCTTACCTAGCGGGAACACAGATACGCAGTATTTT. The V call is TRBV5-1, the J call TRBJ2-3, with 9 nucleotides matching TRBD2. Germline CDR1 and CDR2: SGHRS and YFSETQ. The CDR3 is made up of 15 amino acids. V lost 2 bases and J lost 2; bases outside the gene matches: 3.

This clonotype showed up many times. The rearrangement uses TRBV24-1 and TRBJ2-1, with a weak D call TRBD2 (6 bases). Per germline, CDR1 KGHDR and CDR2 SFDVKD. V lost 7 bases and J lost 3, with 18 bases in between. The CDR3 loop spans 16 amino acids. CDR3 sequence (DNA): TGTGCCACCAGCATCAACTCGGGACTTAACTACAATGAGCAGTTCTTC. This encodes CATSINSGLNYNEQFF.

This clonotype appeared a few times. The rearrangement links TRBV2 to TRBJ1-1, with D unresolved. CDR3 length: 12 amino acids. V lost 5 bases, J lost 1 base, and 5 bases lay in between. The V gene's germline CDR1 is SNHLY and CDR2 FYNNEI. The DNA for the CDR3 is TGTGCCAGCAGTAACAGGAACACTGAAGCTTTCTTT. It specifies CASSNRNTEAFF.

This clonotype was detected ten times or more. This chain's CDR3 is CASSWGGQATGEQYF. The DNA of the CDR3 is TGTGCCAGCAGCTGGGGGGGACAGGCCACCGGCGAGCAGTACTTC. The chain employs TRBV5-6 and TRBJ2-7, with TRBD1 as a possible D gene (8 bases). The CDR3 runs 15 residues. The V gene lost 3 bases and the J gene lost 6 bases, with 19 bases spanning the gap. Germline V lookup: CDR1 SGHDT, CDR2 YYEEEE.

This clonotype was counted between two and nine times. The V gene is TRBV2, the J gene TRBJ1-2, with 8 positions matching TRBD1. V lost 1 base and J lost 5; bases outside the gene matches: 0. Per the germline V gene, CDR1 is SNHLY and CDR2 is FYNNEI. The CDR3 spans 13 residues. CDR3 in amino acids: CASSEGTGYGYTF. CDR3 nucleotide sequence: TGTGCCAGCAGTGAAGGGACAGGGTATGGCTACACCTTC.

This clonotype was recorded at least ten times. V and J are TRBV4-1 and TRBJ1-4, with D hard to call. V was pared by 0 bases and J by 3 bases, with 11 bases between. Germline values: CDR1 MGHRA, CDR2 YSYEKL. The CDR3 runs to 16 residues. CDR3 coding DNA: TGCGCCAGCAGCCAAGAAGGAAGGGCGGCTAATGAAAAACTGTTTTTT. It yields the protein CASSQEGRAANEKLFF.

In its sample, this clonotype was seen many times. The CDR3 sequence is CATRAEENSPLHF. CDR3 in DNA: TGTGCCACCCGGGCCGAAGAGAATTCACCCCTCCACTTT. The V and J genes are TRBV12-3 or TRBV12-4 and TRBJ1-6; D is undetermined. The CDR3 runs 13 residues. Trimming shortened V by 10 bases and J by 7 bases, and 14 bases separated the two germline ends.

A word on this clonotype: A much larger clone lies a single base off, so this may be a read error. This rearrangement joins TRBV5-1 to TRBJ1-1; D remains ambiguous. The CDR3 consists of 14 residues. Germline CDR1 SGHRS, CDR2 YFSETQ. In DNA form, the CDR3 reads TGCGCCATCAGCTTTGATGGCAGCAACACTGAAGCTTTCTTT. It specifies CAISFDGSNTEAFF. Complete variable domain (other parts from reference TRBV5-1 and TRBJ1-1): KAGVTQTPRYLIKTRGQQVTLSCSPISGHRSVSWYQQTPGQGLQFLFEYFSETQRNKGNFPGRFSGRQFSNSRSEMNVSTLELGDSALYLCAISFDGSNTEAFFGQGTRLTVV.

This chain uses TRBV12-3 or TRBV12-4 with TRBJ1-3; D is unresolved. The CDR3 is 12 amino acids. Trimming left V 5 bases short and J 4 bases short, with 6 bases between. The CDR3 bases are TGTGCCAGCAGTGACGTAGGAAACACCATATATTTT. This translates into CASSDVGNTIYF.

The sample holds many counts of this clonotype. V and J are TRBV5-1 and TRBJ1-2; D may be TRBD1 (5 bases). The CDR3 sequence is 17 residues long. Per germline, CDR1 SGHRS and CDR2 YFSETQ. Trimming left V 1 base short and J 0 bases short, with 16 bases between. CDR3 bases: TGCGCCAGCAGCTTGAACAGGCCTATGAACGCTAACTATGGCTACACCTTC. It specifies CASSLNRPMNANYGYTF.

This clonotype turned up a few times. The chain combines TRBV6-1 with TRBJ1-5; D gene unclear. V lost 6 bases, J lost 5 bases, and 11 bases lay in between. CDR1 MNHNS and CDR2 SASEGT come from the germline V gene. The CDR3 totals 13 residues. The CDR3 DNA reads TGTGCCAGCAGGGGAGGTTCGGATCAGCCCCAGCATTTT. Its translation: CASRGGSDQPQHF.

In this sample, this clonotype turned up a few times. This sequence joins TRBV3-1 and TRBJ2-7, with D hard to call. V was cut by 0 bases and J by 5 bases, with 17 bases left in between. The CDR3 runs 16 residues. Germline values: CDR1 LGHDT, CDR2 YNNKEL (reference sequence). CDR3 residues: CASSQDSSSLVNEQYF. The CDR3, as DNA: TGTGCCAGCAGCCAAGATTCCTCGAGCCTGGTCAACGAGCAGTACTTC.

This clonotype was observed many times. Mismatch with germline at one junction end may stem from a read error. V usage is TRBV5-5 and J usage is TRBJ2-3; no definite D call. Germline assignment: CDR1 SGHKS and CDR2 YYEKEE (reference sequence). The CDR3 spans 16 residues. The CDR3 loop is CASSLVTGPRPDMQYF. The CDR3 DNA reads as TGTGCCAGCAGCTTGGTTACCGGTCCAAGGCCTGATATGCAGTATTTT. The full variable domain, in which reference TRBV5-5 and TRBJ2-3 provide the parts outside the CDR3, is DAGVTQSPTHLIKTRGQQVTLRCSPISGHKSVSWYQQVLGQGPQFIFQYYEKEERGRGNFPDRFSARQFPNYSSELNVNALLLGDSALYLCASSLVTGPRPDMQYFGPGTRLTVL.

CDR3 protein: CASSPRLAGGSYEQYF. For the CDR3, the DNA is TGCGCCAGCAGCCCAAGACTAGCGGGGGGATCCTACGAGCAGTACTTC. V gene TRBV5-1 combines with J gene TRBJ2-7; 13 bases match TRBD2. Germline CDR1 is SGHRS and CDR2 is YFSETQ. CDR3 length: 16 amino acids. With 4 bases clipped from V and 1 base from J, the junction kept 5 bases outside the gene matches.

The CDR3 loop reads CATSDPVDGYTF. As DNA, the CDR3 is TGTGCCACCAGTGATCCTGTCGATGGCTACACCTTC. This rearrangement joins TRBV24-1 to TRBJ1-2; D gene ambiguous. Germline V gene data show CDR1 as KGHDR and CDR2 as SFDVKD. This CDR3 is built from 12 residues. V gave up 3 bases and J gave up 6 bases, with 7 bases separating them.

The sample holds many counts of this clonotype. The rearrangement links TRBV12-3 or TRBV12-4 to TRBJ2-3, with TRBD2 matching 13 bases. The length of the CDR3 is 14 residues. J lost 7 bases, V lost 5 bases, and 3 bases had no gene match. CDR3 loop: CASSVLAGGNTQYF. As DNA, the CDR3 is TGTGCCAGCAGTGTACTAGCGGGAGGGAATACGCAGTATTTT.

The chain joins TRBV5-4 to TRBJ1-4; the D is unclear. Germline CDR1 is SGHNT and CDR2 is YYREEE (reference sequence). V lost 0 bases and J lost 5, with 8 bases in between. This CDR3 region has 14 residues. This CDR3 reads CASSLVSGNEKLFF. Written as DNA, the CDR3 is TGTGCCAGCAGCTTGGTGAGCGGGAATGAAAAACTGTTTTTT.

J is TRBJ2-3 and V is TRBV20-1; D ambiguous. In germline, CDR1 is DFQATT, CDR2 SNEGSKA (reference sequence). The CDR3 is made up of 13 amino acids. V lost 1 base and J 1 base, leaving 6 bases between the germline ends. Written as DNA, the CDR3 is TGCAGTGCTAGAGCCCGGGGCACAGATACGCAGTATTTT. Translating gives CSARARGTDTQYF.

The CDR3 DNA is TGTGCCAGCAGTTATAGGGAAAAACTGTTTTTT. Its translation: CASSYREKLFF. The chain combines TRBV12-3 or TRBV12-4 with TRBJ1-4, with no clear D. CDR3 length: 11 residues. Trimming took 4 bases from V and 8 from J, leaving 5 bases between them.

V is TRBV15 and J is TRBJ1-5; D is unresolved. The CDR3 extends over 13 amino acids. Trimming took off 7 bases at V and 3 bases at J, with 10 bases between the two ends. The germline gives CDR1 LNHNV, CDR2 YYDKDF (reference sequence). In DNA, the CDR3 is TGTGCCACCACCGGCAGGTCCAATCAGCCCCAGCATTTT. Protein: CATTGRSNQPQHF.

This chain connects TRBV6-2 or TRBV6-3 to TRBJ2-6, with a weak D call TRBD1 (5 bases). The CDR3 has 19 amino acids. The ends were cut back, 0 bases at V and 1 base at J, with 16 bases in the middle. Germline V gene sequence: CDR1 MNHEY, CDR2 SVGEGT. CDR3 region: CASSYSRQGLLSGANVLTF. CDR3 bases: TGTGCCAGCAGTTACTCACGGCAGGGTCTACTGTCTGGGGCCAACGTCCTGACTTTC.

V usage is TRBV4-1 and J usage is TRBJ2-7; TRBD2 agrees at 11 bases. V dropped 0 bases and J dropped 4; count of bases not matched to a gene: 11. This CDR3 spans 18 amino acids. Per the germline V gene, CDR1 is MGHRA and CDR2 is YSYEKL. CDR3 protein: CASSQDSLGTSGVYEQYF. The CDR3 DNA reads as TGCGCCAGCAGCCAAGATTCATTAGGGACTAGCGGAGTTTACGAGCAGTACTTC.

This clonotype came up a few times. The V and J genes are TRBV5-6 and TRBJ2-6; D unresolved. The CDR3 totals 15 residues. V was shortened by 5 bases and J by 4 bases, with 13 bases between the two germline ends. Germline CDR1 and CDR2: SGHDT and YYEEEE. In nucleotides, the CDR3 is TGTGCCAGCAGTTTCCTTCGTACAGGGGCCAACGTCCTGACTTTC. Protein: CASSFLRTGANVLTF.